Following are 29 T cell receptor beta chains from one sample sequenced in a study of T cell changes during pregnancy in multiple sclerosis. Assay used: immunoSEQ multiplex PCR; TCRdb lists only in-frame clones, some missing. The sample holds tens of thousands of clones, 80% to 95% seen once. The source material was peripheral blood, sampled in the first trimester of pregnancy. The receptors were sampled from a female donor with multiple sclerosis, enrolled in a pregnancy study.

The rearrangement links TRBV11-2 to TRBJ2-1, with D possibly TRBD2 on 6 matching bases. The CDR3 consists of 16 residues. V lost 5 bases to trimming and J lost 0 bases, with 14 bases between them. Germline-derived CDR1 and CDR2 are SGHAT and FQNNGV. The CDR3 protein is CASSLWDFSSYNEQFF. CDR3 nucleotide sequence: TGTGCCAGCAGCCTTTGGGACTTCAGCTCCTACAATGAGCAGTTCTTC.

The count of this clone is one. The genes are TRBV7-6 and TRBJ2-3, with 13 nucleotides matching TRBD2. Germline assignment: CDR1 SGHVS and CDR2 FNYEAQ. The CDR3 spans 16 residues. V lost 3 bases and J lost 3; bases outside the gene matches: 3. CDR3 sequence (DNA): TGTGCCAGCAGCTTGGGGACTAGCGGGAATACAGATACGCAGTATTTT. It specifies CASSLGTSGNTDTQYF. The full variable domain, in which reference TRBV7-6 and TRBJ2-3 provide the parts outside the CDR3, is GAGVSQSPRYKVTKRGQDVALRCDPISGHVSLYWYRQALGQGPEFLTYFNYEAQQDKSGLPNDRFSAERPEGSISTLTIQRTEQRDSAMYRCASSLGTSGNTDTQYFGPGTRLTVL.

The chain links TRBV2 to TRBJ1-1, with 7 nucleotides matching TRBD1. The CDR3 sequence is 12 residues long. Germline V gene data show CDR1 as SNHLY and CDR2 as FYNNEI. Trimming removed 3 bases from V and 5 bases from J; junction bases left unmatched: 0. CDR3 sequence: CASSETGTEAFF. DNA of the CDR3: TGTGCCAGCAGTGAGACAGGGACTGAAGCTTTCTTT. The full variable domain, in which reference TRBV2 and TRBJ1-1 provide the parts outside the CDR3, is EPEVTQTPSHQVTQMGQEVILRCVPISNHLYFYWYRQILGQKVEFLVSFYNNEISEKSEIFDDQFSVERPDGSNFTLKIRSTKLEDSAMYFCASSETGTEAFFGQGTRLTVV.

This chain uses TRBV7-9 with TRBJ1-1; TRBD1 might be the D (5 bases). The CDR3 is made up of 15 amino acids. Germline V gene sequence: CDR1 SEHNR, CDR2 FQNEAQ (reference sequence). Trimming took 1 base from V and 6 from J, leaving 15 bases between them. The CDR3 here is CASSLVRGSGSEAFF. The CDR3 DNA reads TGTGCCAGCAGCTTAGTTCGGGGGAGTGGCTCTGAAGCTTTCTTT.

V and J are TRBV9 and TRBJ2-6, with D perhaps TRBD2 (5 bases). The ends were cut back, 3 bases at V and 0 bases at J, with 10 bases in the middle. CDR1 and CDR2 (germline): SGDLS, YYNGEE. There are 16 residues in the CDR3. CDR3 residues: CASSAGSLSGANVLTF. The CDR3 DNA reads as TGTGCCAGCAGCGCTGGGAGCCTCTCTGGGGCCAACGTCCTGACTTTC. The entire variable domain, with the rest obtained from reference TRBV9 and TRBJ2-6, is as follows: DSGVTQTPKHLITATGQRVTLRCSPRSGDLSVYWYQQSLDQGLQFLIQYYNGEERAKGNILERFSAQQFPDLHSELNLSSLELGDSALYFCASSAGSLSGANVLTFGAGSRLTVL.

CDR3 bases: TGTGCCAGCAGCTTAAGCGCCCGGGACAGTACATACGAGCAGTACTTC. It is translated as CASSLSARDSTYEQYF. The chain joins TRBV11-2 to TRBJ2-7, with 7 bases lining up with TRBD1. V shed 2 bases, J shed 4 bases, and the junction held 11 bases outside the gene matches. Germline CDR1 reads SGHAT; CDR2 reads FQNNGV. There are 16 residues in the CDR3.

The rearrangement links TRBV14 to TRBJ2-3; 10 bases are a match to TRBD2. V shed 4 bases and J 5 bases; nucleotides not matched to a gene: 9. CDR3 length equals 16 residues. Germline V lookup: CDR1 SGHDN, CDR2 FVKESK. The CDR3 DNA is TGTGCCAGCAGCCTTCGTTTTAGCGGGAGGATAGATACGCAGTATTTT. Translating gives CASSLRFSGRIDTQYF.

The chain combines TRBV19 with TRBJ2-1; D call uncertain. Germline V lookup: CDR1 LNHDA, CDR2 SQIVND (reference sequence). Trimming removed 1 base at V and 8 bases at J, with 15 bases between. The CDR3 extends over 15 amino acids. This CDR3 reads CASSIGLAYSDEQFF. The CDR3 bases are TGTGCCAGTAGTATAGGACTTGCTTACTCGGATGAGCAGTTCTTC.

This clone was observed a few times. The chain links TRBV7-9 to TRBJ2-3, with 8 bases aligning to TRBD2. The CDR3 has 16 residues. J was trimmed by 3 bases and V by 6 bases; bases with no gene match: 11. Germline CDR1 is SEHNR and CDR2 is FQNEAQ (reference sequence). CDR3 sequence reads: CASRLDGRGVTDTQYF. The CDR3 DNA reads as TGTGCCAGCAGATTGGACGGGAGGGGTGTGACAGATACGCAGTATTTT. Together with reference TRBV7-9 and TRBJ2-3, the CDR3 gives the full variable domain: DTGVSQNPRHKITKRGQNVTFRCDPISEHNRLYWYRQTLGQGPEFLTYFQNEAQLEKSRLLSDRFSAERPKGSFSTLEIQRTEQGDSAMYLCASRLDGRGVTDTQYFGPGTRLTVL.

The rearrangement joins TRBV5-4 to TRBJ1-2; TRBD1 agrees at 7 bases. CDR1 is SGHNT, CDR2 YYREEE, per germline (reference sequence). The J segment lost 2 bases and the V segment lost 3 bases, leaving 7 bases of the junction unmatched. This CDR3 region has 15 residues. CDR3 DNA: TGTGCCAGCAGCTCGTACGACAGGGTGAACTATGGCTACACCTTC. Amino acids: CASSSYDRVNYGYTF. The whole variable domain, filled in from reference TRBV5-4 and TRBJ1-2, reads ETGVTQSPTHLIKTRGQQVTLRCSSQSGHNTVSWYQQALGQGPQFIFQYYREEENGRGNFPPRFSGLQFPNYSSELNVNALELDDSALYLCASSSYDRVNYGYTFGSGTRLTVV.

The rearrangement joins TRBV7-3 to TRBJ2-2; 10 bases agree with TRBD2. Losses at the gene ends were 0 bases for V and 5 bases for J; bases not matched to a gene: 9. Germline CDR1 SGHTA, CDR2 FQGTGA. This CDR3 region has 18 residues. The CDR3 nucleotides are TGTGCCAGCAGCTTAACGGCTAGCGGGAGATTGAGGACCGGGGAGCTGTTTTTT. Encoded protein: CASSLTASGRLRTGELFF.

The chain recombines TRBV6-4 with TRBJ1-5; a possible D gene is TRBD1 (6 bases). The CDR3 runs 16 residues. In germline, CDR1 is MRHNA, CDR2 SNTAGT. V was cut by 3 bases and J by 3 bases, with 15 bases left in between. The CDR3 region is CASSDVRGGDNQPQHF. In DNA form, the CDR3 reads TGTGCCAGCAGTGATGTTAGAGGGGGAGACAATCAGCCCCAGCATTTT.

V usage is TRBV28 and J usage is TRBJ2-7, with D uncertain. Germline V CDR1 and CDR2: MDHEN, SYDVKM. The CDR3 extends over 15 amino acids. The V gene lost 4 bases and the J gene lost 0 bases, with 13 bases spanning the gap. Written as DNA, the CDR3 is TGTGCCAGCAGTTCACAGATAACCTTCTCCTACGAGCAGTACTTC. This encodes CASSSQITFSYEQYF.

This rearrangement joins TRBV13 to TRBJ2-2; 7 nucleotides agree with TRBD2. Germline CDR1 and CDR2: PRHDT and FYEKMQ (reference sequence). The junction had 7 bases not matched to a gene; V was cut back by 3 bases and J by 6 bases. The CDR3 sequence is 15 residues long. The CDR3 DNA is TGTGCCAGCAGCTTTCGGGAGGTGAAACCCGGGGAGCTGTTTTTT. Translated, it gives CASSFREVKPGELFF.

The chain carries TRBV7-2 and TRBJ1-1; D not resolved. Germline loops: CDR1 SGHTA, CDR2 FQGNSA. Trimming removed 0 bases at V and 10 bases at J, with 18 bases between. The CDR3 contains 15 residues. The CDR3 nucleotides read TGTGCCAGCAGCTTAGCCACAGCTAATGAAGCTGGAGCTTTCTTT. Encoded protein: CASSLATANEAGAFF.

The V and J genes are TRBV29-1 and TRBJ1-3; no definite D call. The V end lost 5 bases, the J end lost 0 bases, and 5 bases lay between the germline ends. Germline loops: CDR1 SQVTM, CDR2 ANQGSEA. The CDR3 is 12 residues long. The CDR3 sequence: CSVWSSGNTIYF. CDR3 in DNA: TGCAGCGTTTGGAGCTCTGGAAACACCATATATTTT.

The J gene is TRBJ1-1, the V gene TRBV11-2; D is ambiguous. Trimming removed 1 base at V and 5 bases at J, with 14 bases between. The germline gives CDR1 SGHAT, CDR2 FQNNGV. The CDR3 length is 15 residues. The CDR3 DNA reads as TGTGCCAGCAGCTTAGTCGGGGTGATGGGGACTGAAGCTTTCTTT. Translated, it gives CASSLVGVMGTEAFF.

This clone has only one observation. The chain recombines TRBV12-5 with TRBJ2-1, with D possibly matching TRBD1 (6 bases). The CDR3 totals 16 residues. Between the trimmed V and J ends, which lost 1 base and 6 bases, there was a span of 16 bases. Germline V gene sequence: CDR1 LGHNT, CDR2 FRNRAP. The CDR3 reads CASGLAQGSHTNEQFF. CDR3 DNA sequence: TGTGCTAGTGGTTTGGCACAGGGATCCCATACCAATGAGCAGTTCTTC.

V usage is TRBV18 and J usage is TRBJ2-7, with D perhaps TRBD2 (5 bases). There are 14 residues in the CDR3. Germline-derived CDR1 and CDR2 are KGHSH and LQKENI. V lost 5 bases to trimming and J lost 0 bases, with 11 bases between them. CDR3 region: CASSTGIHSYEQYF. CDR3 nucleotide sequence: TGTGCCAGCTCAACCGGGATCCACTCCTACGAGCAGTACTTC.

This chain joins TRBV6-1 and TRBJ1-1, with 8 bases fitting TRBD1. The CDR3 covers 11 residues. V was pared by 6 bases and J by 6 bases, with 0 bases of the junction left unmatched. From germline, CDR1 is MNHNS and CDR2 SASEGT. The CDR3, as DNA: TGTGCCAGCAGGACAGGGGCTGAAGCTTTCTTT. This encodes CASRTGAEAFF.

The chain employs TRBV4-3 and TRBJ2-2; maybe TRBD2 (6 bases). Germline V gene lookup returns CDR1 LGHNA and CDR2 YSLEER. The CDR3 is 16 residues long. Trimming removed 0 bases from V and 4 bases from J, with 12 bases in between. The CDR3 bases are TGCGCCAGCAGCCAAGATGGGGGGACGGCCACCGGGGAGCTGTTTTTT. Its protein product is CASSQDGGTATGELFF.

This sequence joins TRBV15 and TRBJ2-2, with D perhaps TRBD2 (5 bases). Germline V gene sequence: CDR1 LNHNV, CDR2 YYDKDF (reference sequence). The CDR3 has 15 amino acids. Trimming stripped 8 bases from V and 5 bases from J, with 18 bases between. In nucleotides, the CDR3 is TGTGCCACCCAAGGAACGGGCACGGGGACCGGGGAGCTGTTTTTT. The encoded protein is CATQGTGTGTGELFF. Full variable domain (outside the CDR3, taken from reference TRBV15 and TRBJ2-2): DAMVIQNPRYQVTQFGKPVTLSCSQTLNHNVMYWYQQKSSQAPKLLFHYYDKDFNNEADTPDNFQSRRPNTSFCFLDIRSPGLGDTAMYLCATQGTGTGTGELFFGEGSRLTVL.

J is TRBJ2-7 and V is TRBV7-3; 10 bases map to TRBD2. Germline trimming cut 5 bases from V and 7 bases from J; bases unmatched to any gene: 8. Per germline, CDR1 SGHTA and CDR2 FQGTGA. This CDR3 has 14 amino acids. The chain's CDR3 is CASSKTGTSAEQYF. The DNA for the CDR3 is TGTGCCAGCAGCAAGACCGGGACTAGCGCAGAGCAGTACTTC. The whole variable domain, filled in from reference TRBV7-3 and TRBJ2-7, reads GAGVSQTPSNKVTEKGKYVELRCDPISGHTALYWYRQSLGQGPEFLIYFQGTGAADDSGLPNDRFFAVRPEGSVSTLKIQRTERGDSAVYLCASSKTGTSAEQYFGPGTRLTVT.

This clone was counted a single time. The rearrangement links TRBV10-3 to TRBJ2-7; D remains unclear. Trimming removed 0 bases at V and 4 bases at J, with 13 bases between. Germline CDR1 reads ENHRY; CDR2 reads SYGVKD. CDR3 length: 15 amino acids. CDR3 region: CAISESVGLVYEQYF. The DNA of the CDR3 is TGTGCCATCAGTGAGTCGGTCGGGTTAGTATACGAGCAGTACTTC.

V and J are TRBV7-2 and TRBJ2-7; 9 nucleotides line up with TRBD2. The CDR3 loop spans 15 amino acids. V dropped 2 bases and J dropped 4; count of bases not matched to a gene: 6. The germline CDR1 and CDR2 sequences are SGHTA and FQGNSA. The CDR3 DNA sequence: TGTGCCAGCAGCTTAAGGGCTAGCGGGACGTACGAGCAGTACTTC. This translates into CASSLRASGTYEQYF.

The chain joins TRBV5-1 to TRBJ1-4; D unclear. Germline V gene data show CDR1 as SGHRS and CDR2 as YFSETQ. CDR3 length: 12 residues. Trimming removed 5 bases at V and 8 bases at J, with 10 bases between. CDR3 in amino acids: CASRDSEEKLFF. CDR3 nucleotide sequence: TGCGCCAGCAGGGACTCGGAAGAAAAACTGTTTTTT.

This clone was picked up a small number of times. The J gene is TRBJ2-7, the V gene TRBV29-1; D may be TRBD2 (6 bases). The CDR3 has 12 residues. With 7 bases removed from V and 2 bases from J, the gap between germline ends came to 12 bases. The germline V gene has CDR1 SQVTM and CDR2 ANQGSEA. Written as DNA, the CDR3 is TGCAGCGCGGGGACTGGAGCCTACGAGCAGTACTTC. Encoded protein: CSAGTGAYEQYF.

V and J are TRBV7-2 and TRBJ2-1, with D possibly being TRBD1 (6 bases). The CDR3 sequence is 14 residues long. Trimming pared 3 bases from V and 7 bases from J, leaving 13 bases between. Germline V gene lookup returns CDR1 SGHTA and CDR2 FQGNSA. Here the CDR3 reads CASSLGAQVNEQFF. The CDR3 nucleotides are TGTGCCAGCAGCTTGGGGGCCCAGGTGAATGAGCAGTTCTTC.

This chain links TRBV19 with TRBJ1-5; D gene ambiguous. Germline V gives CDR1 LNHDA, CDR2 SQIVND (reference sequence). V gave up 3 bases and J gave up 7 bases, with 7 bases separating them. The CDR3 spans 12 residues. The CDR3 region has the DNA TGTGCCAGTAGTATCTCCGGGCAGCCCCAGCATTTT. Translating it yields CASSISGQPQHF.